These 19 T cell receptor beta chains came from one sample sequenced in a study of T cell responses to AZD1222 COVID-19 vaccine. TCRdb keeps only in-frame clones here, not all; method: immunoSEQ multiplex PCR. The table includes around 78,000 clones, roughly 90% detected once. The material was peripheral blood, obtained 28 days after the second AZD1222 dose. The receptors here all came from an adult who received the AZD1222 COVID-19 vaccine.

The chain links TRBV2 to TRBJ2-1; 8 nucleotides align to TRBD2. Per germline, CDR1 SNHLY and CDR2 FYNNEI. J was trimmed by 7 bases and V by 7 bases; bases with no gene match: 18. The CDR3 runs 17 residues. In nucleotides, the CDR3 is TGTGCCAGCACCGCGGGACTAGAGATAAGAAGGTGGAATGAGCAGTTCTTC. Translation: CASTAGLEIRRWNEQFF.

The rearrangement joins TRBV14 to TRBJ2-4; 8 bases are a match to TRBD1. The trim removed 1 base at V and 1 base at J, leaving 6 bases unmatched. In germline, CDR1 is SGHDN, CDR2 FVKESK. This CDR3 contains 17 residues. CDR3 nucleotide sequence: TGTGCCAGCAGCCAAGGAAGACAGGGGAGGGCCAAAAACATTCAGTACTTC. It yields the protein CASSQGRQGRAKNIQYF.

The gene calls are TRBV6-5 and TRBJ2-5; 9 positions match TRBD2. This CDR3 has 15 residues. Trimming took 0 bases from V and 3 from J; bases not matched to a gene: 2. Germline-derived CDR1 and CDR2 are MNHEY and SVGAGI. CDR3: CASSYSAGGEETQYF. The DNA of the CDR3 is TGTGCCAGCAGTTACTCAGCGGGGGGAGAAGAGACCCAGTACTTC.

The chain couples TRBV7-9 to TRBJ1-1; D gene ambiguous. Germline assignment: CDR1 SEHNR and CDR2 FQNEAQ (reference sequence). The CDR3 sequence is 12 residues long. The ends were cut back, 1 base at V and 7 bases at J, with 7 bases in the middle. This CDR3 is CASSLDRSEAFF. CDR3 DNA sequence: TGTGCCAGCAGCTTAGACCGGAGTGAAGCTTTCTTT.

The chain combines TRBV7-9 with TRBJ2-2; D unclear. Germline CDR1 SEHNR, CDR2 FQNEAQ (reference sequence). The CDR3 totals 15 residues. Trimming left V 6 bases short and J 8 bases short, with 19 bases between. DNA of the CDR3: TGTGCCAGCAGACTTGGATTCAGATTGCCTGGGGAGCTGTTTTTT. This translates into CASRLGFRLPGELFF.

The gene calls are TRBV2 and TRBJ2-5, with D uncertain. Per germline, CDR1 SNHLY and CDR2 FYNNEI. Trimming cost V 3 bases and J 2 bases, with 13 bases left between them. The CDR3 spans 15 residues. CDR3 residues: CASSDDLRSQETQYF. The CDR3 DNA follows: TGTGCCAGCAGTGATGATTTGAGGTCTCAAGAGACCCAGTACTTC.

The V call is TRBV7-8, the J call TRBJ1-3; D ambiguous. V was clipped by 3 bases and J by 4 bases, with 16 bases between them. Germline V CDR1 and CDR2: SGHVS, FQNEAQ. The CDR3 consists of 16 residues. The CDR3 sequence: CASSFGFGELGNTIYF. In nucleotides, the CDR3 is TGTGCCAGCAGCTTCGGGTTCGGGGAGTTAGGAAACACCATATATTTT.

Concerning this clone: This specimen includes other DNA sequences encoding the same CDR3. The chain links TRBV7-9 to TRBJ1-5; D ambiguous. The germline V gene has CDR1 SEHNR and CDR2 FQNEAQ (reference sequence). V lost 3 bases and J 1 base, leaving 7 bases between the germline ends. The CDR3 loop spans 14 amino acids. The DNA for the CDR3 is TGTGCCAGCAGCTTGACTGAGAGCAATCAGCCCCAGCATTTT. It yields the protein CASSLTESNQPQHF.

This clone occurred a few times. The chain carries TRBV3-1 (or the pseudogene TRBV3-2) and TRBJ1-2, with a tentative D call TRBD1 (6 bases). There are 17 residues in the CDR3. V lost 2 bases and J lost 1, with 17 bases in between. Germline CDR1 is LGHDT and CDR2 is YNNKEL (reference sequence). The CDR3 region has the DNA TGTGCCAGCAGCCAAACCGGGGGGCGCGAGATTAACTATGGCTACACCTTC. It specifies CASSQTGGREINYGYTF.

The chain employs TRBV18 and TRBJ2-3, with TRBD2 matching over 14 bases. Germline V gene lookup returns CDR1 KGHSH and CDR2 LQKENI. CDR3 length: 18 residues. V gave up 3 bases and J gave up 1 base; unmatched junction bases: 6. The CDR3 sequence is CASSPGLAGGRRTDTQYF. CDR3 DNA sequence: TGTGCCAGCTCACCCGGACTAGCGGGGGGCCGGCGCACAGATACGCAGTATTTT.

The chain carries TRBV7-2 and TRBJ1-4, with a weak D call TRBD1 (5 bases). Germline V gives CDR1 SGHTA, CDR2 FQGNSA. Trimming took off 6 bases at V and 10 bases at J, with 18 bases between the two ends. CDR3 size: 14 residues. The CDR3 loop reads CASSPTGGSRKLFF. DNA of the CDR3: TGTGCCAGCAGTCCAACAGGAGGATCTCGAAAACTGTTTTTT. Drawing the rest from reference TRBV7-2 and TRBJ1-4, the complete variable domain is GAGVSQSPSNKVTEKGKDVELRCDPISGHTALYWYRQSLGQGLEFLIYFQGNSAPDKSGLPSDRFSAERTGGSVSTLTIQRTQQEDSAVYLCASSPTGGSRKLFFGSGTQLSVL.

The chain combines TRBV3-1 (or the pseudogene TRBV3-2) with TRBJ1-1; no clear D. V was clipped by 3 bases and J by 1 base, with 15 bases between them. The germline V gene encodes CDR1 LGHDT and CDR2 YNNKEL (reference sequence). This CDR3 spans 16 amino acids. Here the CDR3 DNA reads TGTGCCAGCAGCCAGGGGAGGAGGCTCTCGAACACTGAAGCTTTCTTT. Protein product: CASSQGRRLSNTEAFF.

This rearrangement joins TRBV7-9 to TRBJ2-3; D uncertain. Germline V gene sequence: CDR1 SEHNR, CDR2 FQNEAQ (reference sequence). The CDR3 runs 11 residues. V lost 4 bases and J lost 8, with 7 bases in between. DNA for the CDR3: TGTGCCAGCAGCTCTGGATCTACGCAGTATTTT. This sequence encodes CASSSGSTQYF.

This CDR3 reads CASSTGLDSPLHF. The CDR3 DNA is TGTGCCAGCAGCACGGGATTAGATTCACCCCTCCACTTT. The chain recombines TRBV14 with TRBJ1-6, with D hard to call. Per germline, CDR1 SGHDN and CDR2 FVKESK. V shed 5 bases and J shed 8 bases, with 10 bases lying between them. The CDR3 spans 13 residues.

This chain connects TRBV19 to TRBJ1-5; a weak D match, TRBD1 (6 bases). CDR3 length: 18 residues. CDR1 LNHDA and CDR2 SQIVND come from the germline V gene (reference sequence). With 8 bases removed from V and 0 bases from J, the gap between germline ends came to 23 bases. The CDR3 bases are TGTGCCAGTGGTAGGACAGAAGACCCTCGAATTAGCAATCAGCCCCAGCATTTT. It codes for CASGRTEDPRISNQPQHF.

The chain couples TRBV7-8 to TRBJ1-1; D is unclear. Germline loops: CDR1 SGHVS, CDR2 FQNEAQ. The V and J ends lost 5 bases and 6 bases respectively, with 16 bases between them. This CDR3 is 14 amino acids long. CDR3 DNA: TGTGCCAGCAGCGCACGGACGGGGAGGCCTGAAGCTTTCTTT. It translates to CASSARTGRPEAFF.

This clone came up once. CDR3 sequence (DNA): TGTGCCAGCACTACCTGGACAGGGGATGAGACCCAGTACTTC. It codes for CASTTWTGDETQYF. The V and J genes are TRBV28 and TRBJ2-5; 9 bases agree with TRBD1. The CDR3 runs to 14 residues. CDR1 is MDHEN and CDR2 is SYDVKM in the germline V gene. Trimming took 7 bases from V and 5 from J; bases not matched to a gene: 8.

The CDR3 DNA is TGCGCCAGCAGCTTACAGGGAGGTAATGAAAAACTGTTTTTT. This encodes CASSLQGGNEKLFF. The chain links TRBV5-1 to TRBJ1-4, with D possibly TRBD1 on 6 matching bases. From germline, CDR1 is SGHRS and CDR2 YFSETQ. Trimming pared 2 bases from V and 4 bases from J, leaving 9 bases between. The length of the CDR3 is 14 residues.

The V and J genes are TRBV7-9 and TRBJ2-7, with D possibly TRBD2 on 6 matching bases. The CDR3 has 14 amino acids. Germline V lookup: CDR1 SEHNR, CDR2 FQNEAQ (reference sequence). The V and J ends lost 5 bases and 6 bases respectively, with 17 bases between them. The CDR3 sequence: CASSPAGTPGEQYF. The CDR3, as DNA: TGTGCCAGCAGCCCGGCCGGGACTCCCGGCGAGCAGTACTTC.